Listed here are 12 T cell receptor beta chains from one sample, sequenced in a study of T cells in tuberculosis. TCRdb keeps only in-frame clones here, not all; method: immunoSEQ multiplex PCR. The table has approximately 28,000 clones, about 92% seen once; the top ten hold 4.9%. Sequencing input: PBMCs. The origin of the receptors is a donor between 10 and 35 years old with latent tuberculosis or without tuberculosis infection.

The rearrangement joins TRBV25-1 to TRBJ2-6, with D unclear. The CDR3 is 16 residues long. CDR1 MGHDK and CDR2 SYGVNS come from the germline V gene. Trimming took off 4 bases at V and 0 bases at J, with 10 bases between the two ends. The CDR3 nucleotides are TGTGCCAGCAGTGGGCCCGTCAGCTCTGGGGCCAACGTCCTGACTTTC. Translation gives CASSGPVSSGANVLTF.

The chain carries TRBV6-5 and TRBJ2-1; no clear D gene. Germline assignment: CDR1 MNHEY and CDR2 SVGAGI. Trimming removed 2 bases from V and 9 bases from J, with 11 bases in between. This CDR3 contains 13 residues. CDR3 loop: CASSYRLAGEQFF. CDR3 coding DNA: TGTGCCAGCAGTTACAGATTAGCTGGTGAGCAGTTCTTC.

This chain links TRBV28 with TRBJ1-5; a possible D gene is TRBD1 (5 bases). In germline, CDR1 is MDHEN, CDR2 SYDVKM. V lost 3 bases to trimming and J lost 5 bases, with 23 bases between them. The CDR3 is 18 amino acids. CDR3 in DNA: TGTGCCAGCAGTTTGCGTGATCGGGGGAATGGCGGCGATCAGCCCCAGCATTTT. It specifies CASSLRDRGNGGDQPQHF. Using reference TRBV28 and TRBJ1-5 for the parts outside the CDR3, the full variable domain is DVKVTQSSRYLVKRTGEKVFLECVQDMDHENMFWYRQDPGLGLRLIYFSYDVKMKEKGDIPEGYSVSREKKERFSLILESASTNQTSMYLCASSLRDRGNGGDQPQHFGDGTRLSIL.

The rearrangement uses TRBV19 and TRBJ1-5; possible D gene TRBD1, 5 bases. The CDR3 consists of 13 residues. The V end was cut by 10 bases, the J end by 2 bases, with 12 bases between. Per the germline V gene, CDR1 is LNHDA and CDR2 is SQIVND (reference sequence). The CDR3 is CATRAGGNQPQHF. The CDR3 DNA reads TGTGCCACCCGAGCGGGGGGCAATCAGCCCCAGCATTTT.

J is TRBJ1-2 and V is TRBV7-2; D unresolved. Germline V gives CDR1 SGHTA, CDR2 FQGNSA. The CDR3 length is 15 residues. V lost 7 bases and J 4 bases, leaving 19 bases between the germline ends. This chain's CDR3 is CASTPGSGSRYGYTF. CDR3 DNA: TGTGCCAGCACCCCTGGGTCGGGATCTCGCTATGGCTACACCTTC.

The V gene is TRBV4-2, the J gene TRBJ2-1, with 15 bases that match TRBD2. This CDR3 is 20 amino acids long. Losses at the gene ends were 2 bases for V and 2 bases for J; bases not matched to a gene: 10. The germline V gene has CDR1 LGHNA and CDR2 YNFKEQ. Here the CDR3 reads CASSQRWGTSGGTTYNEQFF. CDR3 sequence (DNA): TGTGCCAGCAGCCAACGATGGGGGACTAGCGGGGGGACTACCTACAATGAGCAGTTCTTC.

This clone came up once. The V and J genes are TRBV15 and TRBJ2-7; weak D call: TRBD1 (6 bases). The V end was cut by 4 bases, the J end by 0 bases, with 10 bases between. CDR3 length equals 14 residues. In germline, CDR1 is LNHNV, CDR2 YYDKDF (reference sequence). CDR3 sequence (DNA): TGTGCCACCAGCACCGGGACACCCTCCTACGAGCAGTACTTC. Residues: CATSTGTPSYEQYF.

The V call is TRBV27, the J call TRBJ2-7; tentative D call: TRBD2 (5 bases). This CDR3 contains 14 residues. Germline loops: CDR1 MNHEY, CDR2 SMNVEV (reference sequence). Between the trimmed V and J ends, which lost 6 bases and 2 bases, there was a span of 14 bases. The CDR3 DNA reads TGTGCCAGCAGCCGAAGAGGGTGGGCCTACGAGCAGTACTTC. This gives the protein CASSRRGWAYEQYF.

The chain links TRBV6-1 to TRBJ2-5; a possible D gene is TRBD1 (5 bases). CDR3 size: 13 residues. Per germline, CDR1 MNHNS and CDR2 SASEGT. Trimming removed 5 bases at V and 5 bases at J, with 12 bases between. This CDR3 is CASSTTVRETQYF. DNA for the CDR3: TGTGCCAGCAGTACGACAGTTCGGGAGACCCAGTACTTC.

In its sample, this clone was seen a few times. The chain uses TRBV9 and TRBJ2-3, with a weak D call TRBD2 (5 bases). V lost 0 bases, J lost 0 bases, and 11 bases lay in between. The germline V gene has CDR1 SGDLS and CDR2 YYNGEE. The CDR3 has 16 residues. The CDR3 sequence: CASSVGAGPSTDTQYF. The DNA of the CDR3 is TGTGCCAGCAGCGTAGGGGCGGGTCCTAGCACAGATACGCAGTATTTT.

V is TRBV6-5 and J is TRBJ2-7, with 8 bases matching TRBD1. In germline, CDR1 is MNHEY, CDR2 SVGAGI. This CDR3 is 13 amino acids long. V lost 7 bases, J lost 4 bases, and 6 bases stayed unmatched. The CDR3 DNA sequence: TGTGCCAGCAAACAGGGGGAGAAATACGAGCAGTACTTC. It encodes CASKQGEKYEQYF.

The chain couples TRBV6-6 to TRBJ2-1, with no clear D. The CDR3 runs to 12 residues. V shed 6 bases and J shed 8 bases, with 11 bases lying between them. CDR1 and CDR2 from the germline V gene are MNHNY and SVGAGI (reference sequence). This CDR3 is CASRSGFYEQFF. As DNA, the CDR3 is TGTGCCAGCAGGTCAGGTTTTTATGAGCAGTTCTTC.